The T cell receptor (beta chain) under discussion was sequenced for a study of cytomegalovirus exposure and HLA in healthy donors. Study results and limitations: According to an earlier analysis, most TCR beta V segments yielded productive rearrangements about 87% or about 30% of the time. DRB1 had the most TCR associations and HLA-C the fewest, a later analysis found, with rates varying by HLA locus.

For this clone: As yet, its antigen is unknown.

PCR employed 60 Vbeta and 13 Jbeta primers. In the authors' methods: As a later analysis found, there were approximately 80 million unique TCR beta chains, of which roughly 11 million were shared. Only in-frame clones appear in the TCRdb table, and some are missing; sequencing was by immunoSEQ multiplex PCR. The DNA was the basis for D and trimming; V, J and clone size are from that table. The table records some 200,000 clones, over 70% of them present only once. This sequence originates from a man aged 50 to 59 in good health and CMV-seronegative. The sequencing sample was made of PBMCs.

The CDR3 DNA follows: TGTGCCAGCAGCTCAACAGGCCGCGATGAGCAGTTCTTC. Protein sequence: CASSSTGRDEQFF. V is TRBV5-6 and J is TRBJ2-1, with D tentatively TRBD1 (5 bases). V shed 3 bases and J shed 8 bases, with 12 bases lying between them. The CDR3 contains 13 residues. The germline V gene has CDR1 SGHDT and CDR2 YYEEEE.